The rows below give T cell receptor beta chains drawn from one sample of a study of graft-versus-host responses after intestinal transplantation. The repertoire was sequenced with immunoSEQ multiplex PCR; TCRdb's copy has only in-frame clones and lacks some. This sample has around 100,000 clones, with 85% to 95% found just once. The antigens of these receptors remain unknown. The material was unstimulated CD8+ T cells sorted from spleen or lymph node cells, obtained before transplant. These receptors all come from a human donor who was the organ donor for an intestinal transplant. CDR3s include the opening cysteine and the closing phenylalanine or tryptophan. The D gene is left open where the match is weak. Clone size is shown for a subset of rows, as once, few, many or a class of expanded clone.

CDR3 protein: CAWSVIGTGELFF
CDR3 DNA: TGTGCCTGGAGTGTTATCGGCACCGGGGAGCTGTTTTTT
CDR3 length: 13
V gene: TRBV30
J gene: TRBJ2-2
D gene: -
clone size: -

CDR3 protein: CASSPGQGLDYYGYTF
CDR3 DNA: TGCGCCAGCAGCCCGGGTCAGGGCTTGGATTACTATGGCTACACCTTC
CDR3 length: 16
V gene: TRBV5-1
J gene: TRBJ1-2
D gene: -
clone size: -

CDR3 protein: CASSSSVNTEAFF
CDR3 DNA: TGTGCCAGCAGTTCATCCGTTAACACTGAAGCTTTCTTT
CDR3 length: 13
V gene: TRBV27
J gene: TRBJ1-1
D gene: -
clone size: -

CDR3 protein: CASSVALGEETQYF
CDR3 DNA: TGTGCCAGCAGCGTAGCTCTGGGGGAGGAGACCCAGTACTTC
CDR3 length: 14
V gene: TRBV9
J gene: TRBJ2-5
D gene: -
clone size: -

CDR3 protein: CASSSSRGGSNQPQHF
CDR3 DNA: TGTGCCAGCAGCTCCTCTCGAGGCGGAAGCAATCAGCCCCAGCATTTT
CDR3 length: 16
V gene: TRBV5-6
J gene: TRBJ1-5
D gene: -
clone size: -

CDR3 protein: CASSLRQGGGEQYF
CDR3 DNA: TGTGCCAGCAGTCTAAGACAGGGGGGGGGCGAGCAGTACTTC
CDR3 length: 14
V gene: TRBV6-5
J gene: TRBJ2-7
D gene: TRBD1
clone size: -

CDR3 protein: CASSFADSIYGYTF
CDR3 DNA: TGTGCCAGCAGTTTCGCCGACAGCATCTATGGCTACACCTTC
CDR3 length: 14
V gene: TRBV28
J gene: TRBJ1-2
D gene: -
clone size: -

CDR3 protein: CASSPGVGPYNEQFF
CDR3 DNA: TGTGCCAGCAGTCCCGGTGTGGGCCCCTACAATGAGCAGTTCTTC
CDR3 length: 15
V gene: TRBV6-1
J gene: TRBJ2-1
D gene: -
clone size: -

CDR3 protein: CASSESPRDRSYEQYF
CDR3 DNA: TGCGCCAGCAGTGAGTCCCCCCGGGACAGATCCTACGAGCAGTACTTC
CDR3 length: 16
V gene: TRBV10-1
J gene: TRBJ2-7
D gene: TRBD1
clone size: -

CDR3 protein: CASSLEGTSGSHEQFF
CDR3 DNA: TGTGCCAGCAGTTTAGAGGGGACTAGCGGGAGCCATGAGCAGTTCTTC
CDR3 length: 16
V gene: TRBV27
J gene: TRBJ2-1
D gene: TRBD2
clone size: -

CDR3 protein: CASSQGRGANTEAFF
CDR3 DNA: TGCGCCAGCAGCCAAGGCCGGGGTGCGAACACTGAAGCTTTCTTT
CDR3 length: 15
V gene: TRBV4-1
J gene: TRBJ1-1
D gene: -
clone size: -

CDR3 protein: CASSYLQGFGYEQYF
CDR3 DNA: TGTGCCAGCAGTTACCTTCAGGGCTTCGGGTACGAGCAGTACTTC
CDR3 length: 15
V gene: TRBV6-6
J gene: TRBJ2-7
D gene: -
clone size: -

CDR3 protein: CAWCQSGKQFTGELFF
CDR3 DNA: TGTGCCTGGTGCCAAAGCGGGAAGCAATTCACCGGGGAGCTGTTTTTT
CDR3 length: 16
V gene: TRBV30
J gene: TRBJ2-2
D gene: TRBD2
clone size: -

CDR3 protein: CASSPGPSSYEQYF
CDR3 DNA: TGTGCCAGCAGCCCGGGGCCGAGCTCCTACGAGCAGTACTTC
CDR3 length: 14
V gene: TRBV27
J gene: TRBJ2-7
D gene: -
clone size: -

CDR3 protein: CASSVGQLPNYGYTF
CDR3 DNA: TGCGCCAGCAGCGTGGGACAACTACCTAACTATGGCTACACCTTC
CDR3 length: 15
V gene: TRBV5-1
J gene: TRBJ1-2
D gene: -
clone size: once

CDR3 protein: CASSLGQQGSGELFF
CDR3 DNA: TGTGCCAGCAGCTTAGGCCAACAGGGGTCCGGGGAGCTGTTTTTT
CDR3 length: 15
V gene: TRBV7-6
J gene: TRBJ2-2
D gene: TRBD1
clone size: -

CDR3 protein: CASRPRGLETDTQYF
CDR3 DNA: TGTGCCAGCAGGCCTAGGGGACTAGAGACAGATACGCAGTATTTT
CDR3 length: 15
V gene: TRBV27
J gene: TRBJ2-3
D gene: TRBD2
clone size: -

CDR3 protein: CAWGLAGMNTGELFF
CDR3 DNA: TGTGCCTGGGGACTAGCGGGTATGAACACCGGGGAGCTGTTTTTT
CDR3 length: 15
V gene: TRBV30
J gene: TRBJ2-2
D gene: TRBD2
clone size: -

CDR3 protein: CASSSPAKGGIWDTQYF
CDR3 DNA: TGTGCCAGCAGTTCCCCGGCGAAGGGGGGGATTTGGGATACGCAGTATTTT
CDR3 length: 17
V gene: TRBV27
J gene: TRBJ2-3
D gene: -
clone size: -

CDR3 protein: CASSLGEFTPVPPKYQFF
CDR3 DNA: TGTGCCAGCAGCTTAGGGGAGTTTACCCCCGTCCCACCTAAGTACCAGTTCTTC
CDR3 length: 18
V gene: TRBV5-6
J gene: TRBJ2-1
D gene: -
clone size: -

CDR3 protein: CASSARGTSGYNEQFF
CDR3 DNA: TGTGCCAGCAGCGCGAGGGGGACTAGCGGATACAATGAGCAGTTCTTC
CDR3 length: 16
V gene: TRBV9
J gene: TRBJ2-1
D gene: TRBD2
clone size: -

CDR3 protein: CASSSPRTSGRDTDTQYF
CDR3 DNA: TGTGCCAGCAGCTCCCCAAGGACTAGCGGGAGAGACACAGATACGCAGTATTTT
CDR3 length: 18
V gene: TRBV7-6
J gene: TRBJ2-3
D gene: TRBD2
clone size: once

CDR3 protein: CASSPPLTRDEKLFF
CDR3 DNA: TGTGCCAGCAGCCCCCCGCTAACCCGGGATGAAAAACTGTTTTTT
CDR3 length: 15
V gene: TRBV27
J gene: TRBJ1-4
D gene: -
clone size: once

CDR3 protein: CASSISQGVGYNEQFF
CDR3 DNA: TGTGCCAGTAGTATCTCACAGGGAGTCGGGTACAATGAGCAGTTCTTC
CDR3 length: 16
V gene: TRBV19
J gene: TRBJ2-1
D gene: -
clone size: few

CDR3 protein: CASTKQETQYF
CDR3 DNA: TGTGCCAGCACCAAACAAGAGACCCAGTACTTC
CDR3 length: 11
V gene: TRBV6-4
J gene: TRBJ2-5
D gene: -
clone size: -

CDR3 protein: CASMGPNYEQYF
CDR3 DNA: TGTGCCAGCATGGGGCCGAACTACGAGCAGTACTTC
CDR3 length: 12
V gene: TRBV4-2
J gene: TRBJ2-7
D gene: -
clone size: -

CDR3 protein: CASSQDPSGFSYEQYF
CDR3 DNA: TGCGCCAGCAGCCAAGATCCGTCAGGGTTCTCCTACGAGCAGTACTTC
CDR3 length: 16
V gene: TRBV4-1
J gene: TRBJ2-7
D gene: -
clone size: -

CDR3 protein: CASSSGTSAEETQYF
CDR3 DNA: TGTGCCAGCAGCTCTGGGACTAGCGCGGAAGAGACCCAGTACTTC
CDR3 length: 15
V gene: TRBV5-8
J gene: TRBJ2-5
D gene: TRBD2
clone size: -

CDR3 protein: CASSESNREDTEAFF
CDR3 DNA: TGCGCCAGCAGTGAGTCGAACAGGGAGGACACTGAAGCTTTCTTT
CDR3 length: 15
V gene: TRBV10-1
J gene: TRBJ1-1
D gene: -
clone size: -

CDR3 protein: CSVEDLRSGRAGERFF
CDR3 DNA: TGCAGCGTTGAAGATCTGAGGTCAGGGAGGGCCGGGGAGCGGTTTTTT
CDR3 length: 16
V gene: TRBV29-1
J gene: TRBJ2-2
D gene: TRBD2
clone size: -

CDR3 protein: CASIWGGREKWAYNEQFF
CDR3 DNA: TGTGCCAGCATTTGGGGCGGGCGGGAGAAGTGGGCCTACAATGAGCAGTTCTTC
CDR3 length: 18
V gene: TRBV7-3
J gene: TRBJ2-1
D gene: TRBD2
clone size: once

CDR3 protein: CAWNVSKNTEAFF
CDR3 DNA: TGTGCCTGGAATGTCTCGAAGAACACTGAAGCTTTCTTT
CDR3 length: 13
V gene: TRBV30
J gene: TRBJ1-1
D gene: -
clone size: -

CDR3 protein: CASSFRRVFSSGANVLTF
CDR3 DNA: TGTGCCAGCAGCTTCCGGCGGGTTTTCAGCTCTGGGGCCAACGTCCTGACTTTC
CDR3 length: 18
V gene: TRBV5-6
J gene: TRBJ2-6
D gene: -
clone size: -

CDR3 protein: CASSQVHREDIGYTF
CDR3 DNA: TGTGCCAGCAGCCAAGTGCACAGGGAGGATATTGGCTACACCTTC
CDR3 length: 15
V gene: TRBV4-2
J gene: TRBJ1-2
D gene: -
clone size: -

CDR3 protein: CASSYSGREAVDTQYF
CDR3 DNA: TGTGCCAGCAGTTACTCGGGGCGGGAGGCGGTAGATACGCAGTATTTT
CDR3 length: 16
V gene: TRBV6-5
J gene: TRBJ2-3
D gene: TRBD2
clone size: -

CDR3 protein: CASSVVYEETQYF
CDR3 DNA: TGTGCCAGCAGCGTAGTATACGAAGAGACCCAGTACTTC
CDR3 length: 13
V gene: TRBV9
J gene: TRBJ2-5
D gene: -
clone size: -

CDR3 protein: CASSTLAGGGFTGELFF
CDR3 DNA: TGTGCCAGCAGTACCCTCGCCGGCGGGGGGTTCACCGGGGAGCTGTTTTTT
CDR3 length: 17
V gene: TRBV27
J gene: TRBJ2-2
D gene: TRBD2
clone size: -

CDR3 protein: CASSSQLRREGGDTQYF
CDR3 DNA: TGTGCCAGCAGCTCCCAACTGCGGCGGGAGGGCGGGGATACGCAGTATTTT
CDR3 length: 17
V gene: TRBV13
J gene: TRBJ2-3
D gene: TRBD2
clone size: -

CDR3 protein: CASSVEGTSTDTQYF
CDR3 DNA: TGTGCCAGCAGCGTAGAGGGCACTAGCACAGATACGCAGTATTTT
CDR3 length: 15
V gene: TRBV9
J gene: TRBJ2-3
D gene: -
clone size: -

CDR3 protein: CASSFNPDSSEAFF
CDR3 DNA: TGTGCCAGCAGTTTCAACCCTGACAGTTCTGAAGCTTTCTTT
CDR3 length: 14
V gene: TRBV27
J gene: TRBJ1-1
D gene: -
clone size: -

CDR3 protein: CASSPRWGLSGANVLTF
CDR3 DNA: TGTGCCAGCAGCCCCCGATGGGGACTCTCTGGGGCCAACGTCCTGACTTTC
CDR3 length: 17
V gene: TRBV5-8
J gene: TRBJ2-6
D gene: -
clone size: -

CDR3 protein: CASSVYDRVLYNEQFF
CDR3 DNA: TGTGCCAGCAGCGTATATGACAGGGTCCTATACAATGAGCAGTTCTTC
CDR3 length: 16
V gene: TRBV9
J gene: TRBJ2-1
D gene: TRBD1
clone size: -

CDR3 protein: CASSPPGGALDGYTF
CDR3 DNA: TGTGCCAGCAGCCCCCCGGGGGGGGCACTGGATGGCTACACCTTC
CDR3 length: 15
V gene: TRBV6-5
J gene: TRBJ1-2
D gene: -
clone size: once

CDR3 protein: CSVRGGPRMESNYGYTF
CDR3 DNA: TGCAGCGTACGTGGAGGGCCAAGAATGGAGAGTAACTATGGCTACACCTTC
CDR3 length: 17
V gene: TRBV29-1
J gene: TRBJ1-2
D gene: -
clone size: -

CDR3 protein: CASSVSGRVNNEQFF
CDR3 DNA: TGTGCCAGCAGCGTTAGCGGGAGGGTCAACAATGAGCAGTTCTTC
CDR3 length: 15
V gene: TRBV9
J gene: TRBJ2-1
D gene: TRBD2
clone size: -

CDR3 protein: CASSGENYGYTF
CDR3 DNA: TGTGCCAGTAGTGGGGAGAACTATGGCTACACCTTC
CDR3 length: 12
V gene: TRBV19
J gene: TRBJ1-2
D gene: -
clone size: -

CDR3 protein: CASSTEYQETQYF
CDR3 DNA: TGTGCCAGTAGTACAGAGTACCAAGAGACCCAGTACTTC
CDR3 length: 13
V gene: TRBV19
J gene: TRBJ2-5
D gene: -
clone size: -

CDR3 protein: CASSIGQGNIQYF
CDR3 DNA: TGTGCCAGCAGTATCGGACAGGGCAACATTCAGTACTTC
CDR3 length: 13
V gene: TRBV27
J gene: TRBJ2-4
D gene: TRBD1
clone size: -

CDR3 protein: CASSPDREEDYGYTF
CDR3 DNA: TGCGCCAGCAGCCCCGACAGGGAAGAGGACTATGGCTACACCTTC
CDR3 length: 15
V gene: TRBV4-3
J gene: TRBJ1-2
D gene: TRBD1
clone size: -

CDR3 protein: CASSADPGTQYF
CDR3 DNA: TGTGCCAGCAGCGCGGATCCGGGGACCCAGTACTTC
CDR3 length: 12
V gene: TRBV7-9
J gene: TRBJ2-5
D gene: -
clone size: -